This T cell receptor (beta chain) emerged from a study of CD8+ T cells in alopecia areata. About the study: Patients received oral tofacitinib, 5 to 10 mg twice daily, for moderate-to-severe alopecia areata.

T lymphocytes (CD4+ and CD8+) were sorted from PBMCs. J was trimmed by 2 bases and V by 4 bases; bases with no gene match: 8. The CDR3 totals 16 residues. CDR1 SEHNR and CDR2 FQNEAQ come from the germline V gene (reference sequence). TCR sequencing used cDNA made by reverse transcription of extracted RNA. Using immunoSEQ multiplex PCR, the repertoire was profiled, and TCRdb retains in-frame clones only, with some absent. The sample consists of some 150,000 clones, roughly 50% of them appearing once. V is TRBV7-9 and J is TRBJ2-3; 8 nucleotides match TRBD2. This clonotype originated in a human donor with alopecia areata. The sequenced sample was CD4+ T cells sorted from blood, obtained at week 0. The CDR3 here is CASSSRDSGVTDTQYF. The CDR3 DNA reads TGTGCCAGCAGCTCCCGGGATAGCGGGGTCACAGATACGCAGTATTTT. The full variable domain, completed using reference TRBV7-9 and TRBJ2-3, is DTGVSQNPRHKITKRGQNVTFRCDPISEHNRLYWYRQTLGQGPEFLTYFQNEAQLEKSRLLSDRFSAERPKGSFSTLEIQRTEQGDSAMYLCASSSRDSGVTDTQYFGPGTRLTVL.